This TCR beta chain was retrieved from a study of T cell clonotyping in hematopoietic cell transplantation. Study at large: Cytoreduction preceded collection of pretransplant recipient samples.

Some clones are missing from TCRdb's copy, which holds only in-frame ones; the method was immunoSEQ multiplex PCR. The sample shows some 45,000 clones, about four fifths of them seen only once. Time point noted: recipient sample about 28 days before transplant, after cytoreduction. Turning to this clone: As yet, its antigen is unknown.

Study-level findings and limits: Few recipient clonotypes overlapped donors; over 95% were de novo at given depth. After transplant, recipient diversity fell while pathologically expanded clonotypes grew through day 180.

Trimming removed 4 bases from V and 5 bases from J, with 5 bases in between. The CDR3 extends over 11 amino acids. Germline lookup yields CDR1 SNHLY and CDR2 FYNNEI. The chain employs TRBV2 and TRBJ2-5; D is ambiguous. The material was peripheral blood mononuclear cells, obtained before stem cell transplant. The sequence came from a man aged 55 to 69 with myelodysplastic syndrome. Some clones in this sample may be carry-over from other donors' samples. This CDR3 reads CASSVQETQYF. In DNA, the CDR3 is TGTGCCAGCAGTGTTCAGGAGACCCAGTACTTC.